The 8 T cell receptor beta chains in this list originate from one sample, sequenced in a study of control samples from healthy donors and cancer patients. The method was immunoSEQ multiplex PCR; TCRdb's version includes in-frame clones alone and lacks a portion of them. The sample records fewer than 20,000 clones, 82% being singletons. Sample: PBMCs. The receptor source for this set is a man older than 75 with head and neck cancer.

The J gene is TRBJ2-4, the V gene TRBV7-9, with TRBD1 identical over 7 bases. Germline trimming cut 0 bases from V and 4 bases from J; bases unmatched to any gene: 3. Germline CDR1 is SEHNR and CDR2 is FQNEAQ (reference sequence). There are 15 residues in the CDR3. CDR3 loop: CASSLAGQEKNIQYF. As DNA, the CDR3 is TGTGCCAGCAGCTTAGCCGGACAGGAAAAAAACATTCAGTACTTC.

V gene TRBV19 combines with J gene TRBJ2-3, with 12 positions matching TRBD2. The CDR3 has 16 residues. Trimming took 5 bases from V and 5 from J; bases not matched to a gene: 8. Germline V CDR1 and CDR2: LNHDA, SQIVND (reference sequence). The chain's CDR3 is CASSALAGGPIDTQYF. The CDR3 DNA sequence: TGTGCCAGTAGTGCCCTAGCGGGAGGGCCTATAGATACGCAGTATTTT.

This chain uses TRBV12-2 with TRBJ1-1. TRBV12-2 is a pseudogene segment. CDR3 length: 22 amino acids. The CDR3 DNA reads TGTGCAAGTCGCTTAGTCGGTCGGACGAACAGCATGTCCTATTCCATGAACACTGAAGCTTTCTTT. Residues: CASRLVGRTNSMSYSMNTEAFF.

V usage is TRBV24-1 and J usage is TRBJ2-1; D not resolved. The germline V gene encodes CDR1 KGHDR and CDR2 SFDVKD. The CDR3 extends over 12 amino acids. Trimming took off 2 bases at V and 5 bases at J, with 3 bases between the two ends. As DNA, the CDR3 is TGTGCCACCAGTGATTCGGACAATGAGCAGTTCTTC. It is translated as CATSDSDNEQFF.

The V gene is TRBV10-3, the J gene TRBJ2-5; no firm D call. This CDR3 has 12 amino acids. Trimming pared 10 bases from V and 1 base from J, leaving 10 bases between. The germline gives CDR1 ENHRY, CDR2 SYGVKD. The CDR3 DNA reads TGTGCCACCGCGGAAATCCAAGAGACCCAGTACTTC. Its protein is CATAEIQETQYF.

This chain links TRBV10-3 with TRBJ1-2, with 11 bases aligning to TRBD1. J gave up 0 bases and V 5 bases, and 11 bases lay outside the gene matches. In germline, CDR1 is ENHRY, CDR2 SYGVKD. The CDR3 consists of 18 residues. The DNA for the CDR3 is TGTGCCATCAGTAGAAATTCGGGACAGGGGGGAGCTAACTATGGCTACACCTTC. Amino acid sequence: CAISRNSGQGGANYGYTF.

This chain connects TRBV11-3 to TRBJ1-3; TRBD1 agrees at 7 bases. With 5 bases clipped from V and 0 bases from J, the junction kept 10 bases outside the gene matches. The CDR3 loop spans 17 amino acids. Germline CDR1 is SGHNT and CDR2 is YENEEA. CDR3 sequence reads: CASSPQRRDSSGNTIYF. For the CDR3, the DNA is TGTGCCAGCAGCCCCCAGAGGCGGGACAGCTCTGGAAACACCATATATTTT. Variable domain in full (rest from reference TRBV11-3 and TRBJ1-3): EAGVVQSPRYKIIEKKQPVAFWCNPISGHNTLYWYLQNLGQGPELLIRYENEEAVDDSQLPKDRFSAERLKGVDSTLKIQPAELGDSAVYLCASSPQRRDSSGNTIYFGEGSWLTVV.

CDR3 in amino acids: CAISESAFGTSGYNEQFF. The CDR3 region has the DNA TGTGCCATCAGTGAGTCGGCTTTCGGGACTAGCGGCTACAATGAGCAGTTCTTC. The J gene is TRBJ2-1, the V gene TRBV10-3; TRBD2 aligns across 11 bases. V gave up 0 bases and J gave up 3 bases; unmatched junction bases: 7. Germline lookup yields CDR1 ENHRY and CDR2 SYGVKD. CDR3 length equals 18 residues.